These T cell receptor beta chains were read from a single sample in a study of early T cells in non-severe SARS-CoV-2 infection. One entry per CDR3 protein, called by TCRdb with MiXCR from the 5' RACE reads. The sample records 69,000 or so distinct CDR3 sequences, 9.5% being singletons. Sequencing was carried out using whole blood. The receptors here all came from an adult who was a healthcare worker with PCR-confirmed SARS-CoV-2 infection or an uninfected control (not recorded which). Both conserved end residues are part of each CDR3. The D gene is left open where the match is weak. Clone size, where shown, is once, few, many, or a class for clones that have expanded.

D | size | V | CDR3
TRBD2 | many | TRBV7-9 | CASSLTTSGRGNEQFF
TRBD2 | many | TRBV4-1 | CASSQDRTRLAGELFF
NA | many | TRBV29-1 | CSVDRGTGELFF
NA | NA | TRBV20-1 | CSARDPFQGEQFF
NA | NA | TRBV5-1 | CASSLVGGGGYTF
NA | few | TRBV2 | CASRGAVLGTQYF
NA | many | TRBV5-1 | CASSSLRVDTGELFF
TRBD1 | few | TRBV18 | CASSLSPGTGGSGNTIYF
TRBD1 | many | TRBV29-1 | CSVALGTASYEQYF
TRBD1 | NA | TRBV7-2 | CASRFDRGGNQPQHF
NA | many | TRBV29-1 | CSVSGDPATVNYGYTF
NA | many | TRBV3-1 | CASSQASVAGTQYF
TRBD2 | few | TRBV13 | CASSQTSGRSYNEQFF
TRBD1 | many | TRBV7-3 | CASSHIGQGAYGYTF
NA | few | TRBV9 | CASTGTHAYGYTF
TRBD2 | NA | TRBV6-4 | CASSATAGLAADTQYF
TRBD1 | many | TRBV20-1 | CSGGDRIYGYTF
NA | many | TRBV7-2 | CASSLEAFGETQYF
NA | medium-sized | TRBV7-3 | CASSLSGTNQNTQYF
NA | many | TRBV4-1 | CASSQDTWGDEGRFF
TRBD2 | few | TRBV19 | CASKLAGVQNEQFF
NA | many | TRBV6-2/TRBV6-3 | CASSYEYEQYF
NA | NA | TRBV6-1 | CASNSQPGETQYF
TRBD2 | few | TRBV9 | CASSGGGPRETQYF
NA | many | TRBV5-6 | CASSLGIAYEQYF
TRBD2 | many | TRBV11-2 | CASSLSGISYNEQFF
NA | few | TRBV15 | CATSRIRDTGSGNTIYF
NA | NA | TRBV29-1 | CSVEGTPGELFF
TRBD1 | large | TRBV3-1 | CASSHGTGGISRGYTF
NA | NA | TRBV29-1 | CSVSRGDEQFF
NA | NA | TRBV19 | CASRAGANTEAFF
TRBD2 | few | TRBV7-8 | CASSLWKSLAGVPYNEQFF
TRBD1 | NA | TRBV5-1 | CASSFTGDPNYGYTF
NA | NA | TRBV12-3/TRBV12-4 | CASSLTILEQYF
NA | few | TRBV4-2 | CASSQDRGLAIISF
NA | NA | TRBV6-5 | CASSLSGSNYGYTF